The following is a T cell receptor (beta chain) sequence with its context. The CDR3 has 15 amino acids. Germline V gene data show CDR1 as LNHDA and CDR2 as SQIVND (reference sequence). The V and J ends lost 3 bases and 0 bases respectively, with 8 bases between them. The data belong to a study of CD8 T cells in Susac syndrome. Roughly 0.45 to 1 ug RNA was reverse transcribed with random hexamers. TCRdb reanalysed the immunoSEQ multiplex PCR reads using MiXCR and keeps one entry per CDR3 protein. The sample has fewer than 350,000 distinct CDR3 sequences, about 90% seen once. Isolation of CD8+ and CD4+ T cells was performed negatively, whereas enrichment of TEMRA cells was done by FACS.

This clonotype was sampled from a human donor with multiple sclerosis. Sequences were obtained from CD4+ T cells from PBMCs. V gene TRBV19 combines with J gene TRBJ1-4; D gene uncertain. The CDR3 DNA is TGTGCCAGTAGTATTCGAAGGACAACTAATGAAAAACTGTTTTTT. It codes for CASSIRRTTNEKLFF.